These 17 T cell receptor beta chains share one sample of origin, sequenced in a study of cytotoxic CD8 clonotypes in ibrutinib-treated CLL. Profiled with immunoSEQ multiplex PCR; TCRdb holds only in-frame clones, not every one. The table includes 250,000 to 350,000 clones, 65% to 85% detected once. The starting material was PBMCs, obtained at disease progression, from a patient treated with ibrutinib. The receptors stem from a human donor with chronic lymphocytic leukemia.

The chain uses TRBV6-6 and TRBJ1-2, with D hard to call. The CDR3 runs 14 residues. V shed 0 bases and J shed 2 bases, with 7 bases lying between them. Germline loops: CDR1 MNHNY, CDR2 SVGAGI (reference sequence). This CDR3 is CASSYSQRNYGYTF. CDR3 coding DNA: TGTGCCAGCAGTTACTCACAGAGAAACTATGGCTACACCTTC.

The rearrangement joins TRBV7-2 to TRBJ1-2, with D unclear. This CDR3 region has 12 residues. V shed 3 bases and J shed 8 bases, with 10 bases lying between them. Germline loops: CDR1 SGHTA, CDR2 FQGNSA. The CDR3 DNA follows: TGTGCCAGCAGCTTTACAAAGGGAGGCTACACCTTC. Protein: CASSFTKGGYTF.

V is TRBV11-2 and J is TRBJ1-5; 9 bases are a match to TRBD1. Germline assignment: CDR1 SGHAT and CDR2 FQNNGV. The CDR3 has 14 residues. V shed 3 bases and J 6 bases; nucleotides not matched to a gene: 3. CDR3 nucleotides: TGTGCCAGCAGCTTGGGGACAGGGAGTCAGCCCCAGCATTTT. This sequence encodes CASSLGTGSQPQHF.

V usage is TRBV11-2 and J usage is TRBJ1-2, with D possibly TRBD1 on 5 matching bases. Germline CDR1 and CDR2: SGHAT and FQNNGV. This CDR3 contains 18 residues. Trimming shortened V by 6 bases and J by 2 bases, and 25 bases separated the two germline ends. Here the CDR3 DNA reads TGTGCCAGCAGACCCCTCGGCGGCAAGGGGACGACAAACTATGGCTACACCTTC. Its protein is CASRPLGGKGTTNYGYTF.

This clone came up a few times. The chain is built from TRBV29-1 and TRBJ1-2; 8 bases map to TRBD1. The V gene end was trimmed by 1 base and the J gene end by 8 bases; junction bases not matched to a gene: 3. CDR3 length: 12 amino acids. Germline CDR1 is SQVTM and CDR2 is ANQGSEA. For the CDR3, the DNA is TGCAGCGTTGAAGGGACAGGGTTCGGCTACACCTTC. It translates to CSVEGTGFGYTF. The full variable domain, with the rest looked up from reference TRBV29-1 and TRBJ1-2, is SAVISQKPSRDICQRGTSLTIQCQVDSQVTMMFWYRQQPGQSLTLIATANQGSEATYESGFVIDKFPISRPNLTFSTLTVSNMSPEDSSIYLCSVEGTGFGYTFGSGTRLTVV.

This clone was picked up a small number of times. This chain connects TRBV18 to TRBJ2-3; D is uncertain. CDR3 length: 15 residues. Germline CDR1 KGHSH, CDR2 LQKENI. V was pared by 1 base and J by 2 bases, with 10 bases between. CDR3 residues: CASSPLPRATDTQYF. DNA for the CDR3: TGTGCCAGCTCACCACTTCCCCGGGCCACAGATACGCAGTATTTT. Filled out from reference TRBV18 and TRBJ2-3, the complete variable domain reads NAGVMQNPRHLVRRRGQEARLRCSPMKGHSHVYWYRQLPEEGLKFMVYLQKENIIDESGMPKERFSAEFPKEGPSILRIQQVVRGDSAAYFCASSPLPRATDTQYFGPGTRLTVL.

There are a few counts of this clone. The chain couples TRBV9 to TRBJ1-1; possible D gene TRBD1, 5 bases. This CDR3 comprises 12 residues. V gave up 4 bases and J gave up 7 bases, with 11 bases separating them. Germline CDR1 SGDLS, CDR2 YYNGEE. CDR3 region: CASSRRGSEAFF. The DNA for the CDR3 is TGTGCCAGCAGCAGAAGGGGTAGTGAAGCTTTCTTT.

This chain links TRBV5-1 with TRBJ2-1; D is perhaps TRBD1 (7 bases). The CDR3 extends over 16 amino acids. The germline V and J ends were trimmed by 7 bases and 3 bases, with 20 bases remaining between them. Germline CDR1 is SGHRS and CDR2 is YFSETQ. In DNA, the CDR3 is TGCGCCAGCGGCAACCCGACAGGGACTCTCTACAATGAGCAGTTCTTC. It yields the protein CASGNPTGTLYNEQFF.

This chain links TRBV6-5 with TRBJ2-5, with TRBD1 identical over 8 bases. In germline, CDR1 is MNHEY, CDR2 SVGAGI. There are 13 residues in the CDR3. The J segment lost 13 bases and the V segment lost 4 bases, leaving 11 bases of the junction unmatched. For the CDR3, the DNA is TGTGCCAGCAGTTCCTTAGACAGGGGCAGAAGGTACTTC. This codes for CASSSLDRGRRYF.

In its sample, this clone was seen once. The rearrangement uses TRBV29-1 and TRBJ2-3; TRBD1 agrees at 10 bases. The CDR3 sequence is 14 residues long. The V and J ends lost 4 bases and 6 bases, in that order; junction bases with no gene match: 7. Germline V gives CDR1 SQVTM, CDR2 ANQGSEA. CDR3 nucleotide sequence: TGCAGCGTTGGGGACAGGGGAAGGTCGGATACGCAGTATTTT. Translation gives CSVGDRGRSDTQYF.

The gene calls are TRBV6-5 and TRBJ2-5; tentative D call: TRBD1 (6 bases). Trimming removed 8 bases at V and 1 base at J, with 14 bases between. Germline-derived CDR1 and CDR2 are MNHEY and SVGAGI. This CDR3 comprises 14 residues. CDR3 protein: CASGGPGIQETQYF. The CDR3, as DNA: TGTGCCAGCGGGGGCCCAGGGATCCAAGAGACCCAGTACTTC.

The rearrangement uses TRBV11-2 and TRBJ2-7, with TRBD1 identical over 11 bases. CDR3 length equals 16 residues. Germline V gene sequence: CDR1 SGHAT, CDR2 FQNNGV. Trimming cost V 1 base and J 2 bases; bases outside gene matches: 4. The CDR3 nucleotides are TGTGCCAGCAGCTTAGCGGGACAGGGGGGAACCTACGAGCAGTACTTC. This gives the protein CASSLAGQGGTYEQYF.

The rearrangement links TRBV5-1 to TRBJ1-1, with D uncertain. This CDR3 is built from 13 residues. V was pared by 0 bases and J by 7 bases, with 10 bases between. Germline V gene data show CDR1 as SGHRS and CDR2 as YFSETQ. In DNA, the CDR3 is TGCGCCAGCAGCTTGGCTCAGAGGCATGAAGCTTTCTTT. The encoded protein is CASSLAQRHEAFF.

The chain uses TRBV6-5 and TRBJ2-5; D not certain. Trimming took 6 bases from V and 1 from J, leaving 12 bases between them. The CDR3 is 14 amino acids. Germline CDR1 MNHEY, CDR2 SVGAGI. CDR3 in DNA: TGTGCCAGCAGCTTCGACCCACTCCAAGAGACCCAGTACTTC. Translating gives CASSFDPLQETQYF.

The V gene is TRBV6-5, the J gene TRBJ2-7; D remains unclear. CDR3 length equals 13 residues. Trimming took 2 bases from V and 2 from J, leaving 7 bases between them. Per germline, CDR1 MNHEY and CDR2 SVGAGI. The CDR3 coding sequence is TGTGCCAGCAGTTACAGGGCCCCCTACGAGCAGTACTTC. This codes for CASSYRAPYEQYF.

This sequence joins TRBV7-2 and TRBJ2-3, with D possibly TRBD1 on 6 matching bases. V gave up 1 base and J gave up 7 bases, with 9 bases separating them. Germline V lookup: CDR1 SGHTA, CDR2 FQGNSA. The CDR3 loop spans 13 amino acids. CDR3 nucleotide sequence: TGTGCCAGCAGCTTAGAACAGGGCTATACGCAGTATTTT. Encoded protein: CASSLEQGYTQYF.

CDR3 loop: CASSPGQGLNEQFF. CDR3 nucleotides: TGTGCCAGCTCACCTGGCCAGGGGTTGAATGAGCAGTTCTTC. The gene calls are TRBV18 and TRBJ2-1, with D possibly matching TRBD1 (6 bases). V was clipped by 3 bases and J by 7 bases, with 13 bases between them. There are 14 residues in the CDR3. CDR1 is KGHSH and CDR2 is LQKENI in the germline V gene.